This T cell receptor (beta chain) was profiled in a study of OX40 agonist ivuxolimab in advanced cancers. V lost 4 bases and J lost 2; bases outside the gene matches: 18. The CDR3 has 20 amino acids. The data were produced by immunoSEQ multiplex PCR, yet TCRdb's version contains in-frame clones alone and is incomplete. The sample records over 80,000 clones, around 90% being singletons. The starting material was CD4+ or CD8+ T cells sorted from blood, obtained in a trial of the OX40 agonist ivuxolimab. This sequence joins TRBV23-1 and TRBJ2-7; TRBD2 matches 12 bases. TRBV23-1 is annotated as an ORF whose role is uncertain. The TCR comes from an adult with an advanced solid tumor such as melanoma, head and neck, liver or kidney cancer. CDR3 nucleotide sequence: TGCGCCAGCAGTCTGGATGGGGTGACTAGCGGGAGTCGTAACGCCTACGAGCAGTACTTC. It is translated as CASSLDGVTSGSRNAYEQYF.